This is a list of T cell receptor beta chains from one sample in a study of blood T cell repertoires in COVID-19. Data came from immunoSEQ multiplex PCR; TCRdb stores just in-frame clones and leaves some out. The repertoire holds roughly 220,000 clones, with about 90% as singletons. The sample taken for sequencing was PBMCs or T cells enriched from blood (not recorded which). Source of these receptors: a woman in her forties or fifties with acute COVID-19. The CDR3 runs from the conserved cysteine through the conserved F or W. Each record gives: V gene, J gene, CDR3 protein.

TRBV7-2	TRBJ1-2	CASSLDSGVNYGYTF
TRBV18	TRBJ2-2	CASSVGTMRAGELFF
TRBV10-2	TRBJ2-1	CASSEGTGVGYEQFF
TRBV11-2	TRBJ2-7	CASSRGLAGGNHEQYF
TRBV5-8	TRBJ1-5	CAAAPRQSGNQPQHF
TRBV30	TRBJ1-2	CAARAGAYGYTF
TRBV6-2/TRBV6-3	TRBJ1-2	CASSYSMRGGDYGYTF
TRBV18	TRBJ1-1	CASSPGSGYTEAFF
TRBV28	TRBJ1-2	CASSPPTGGYNYGYTF
TRBV4-1	TRBJ2-1	CASSQDSLAGTNEQFF
TRBV6-5	TRBJ2-1	CASSYIPNNEQFF
TRBV12-3/TRBV12-4	TRBJ2-7	CASSPGTTYEQYF
TRBV2	TRBJ2-1	CASRGQGNEQFF
TRBV27	TRBJ2-1	CASSLSRGRTNNNEQFF
TRBV7-2	TRBJ2-7	CASSLGTSGSYEQYF
TRBV19	TRBJ2-7	CATRFEGPGGINEQYF
TRBV4-1	TRBJ1-1	CASSQISGTAEAFF
TRBV30	TRBJ1-6	CAWSGQGRGIRPLHF
TRBV10-1	TRBJ2-5	CASTSRVSYETQYF
TRBV9	TRBJ2-1	CASSGISHEQFF
TRBV28	TRBJ2-7	CASMFTSGSLGSYEQYF
TRBV12-3/TRBV12-4	TRBJ2-1	CASRPSGDEQFF
TRBV7-9	TRBJ2-2	CASSPPDRGNTGELFF
TRBV11-2	TRBJ1-2	CASSYRGRGYGYTF
TRBV4-2	TRBJ2-1	CASSQKGQQTLGEQFF
TRBV7-2	TRBJ2-3	CASSFTGGPGTDTQYF
TRBV6-5	TRBJ2-7	CASSYSTGGYEQYF
TRBV4-1	TRBJ2-3	CASSHSSGSTDTQYF
TRBV7-2	TRBJ2-7	CASSPQGNEQYF
TRBV28	TRBJ1-2	CASSRAPSNYGYTF
TRBV4-2	TRBJ2-1	CASSQVSLAGGGDEQFF
TRBV3-1/TRBV3-2	TRBJ1-2	CASSQVGGSGYTF
TRBV5-4	TRBJ1-6	CASSPLGAGGTGSPLHF
TRBV11-2	TRBJ2-3	CASTPIAGGSGYTQYF
TRBV25-1	TRBJ2-5	CASSEYEGGSKTQYF
TRBV7-6	TRBJ2-3	CASSQGSSVHTQYF
TRBV23-1	TRBJ2-1	CASSHPILQKGTGGNRTGEQFF
TRBV19	TRBJ1-2	CASSPNTGGRGYTF
TRBV24-1	TRBJ1-3	CATGTGGRNTIYF
TRBV27	TRBJ2-1	CASSPILAGLFNEQFF
TRBV24-1	TRBJ2-1	CATSDLPTSFSHNEQFF
TRBV2	TRBJ1-4	CASSEFQGAANEKLFF
TRBV4-1	TRBJ2-1	CASSYPDGGSSYNEQFF
TRBV29-1	TRBJ1-2	CSVEEGQGYGYTF
TRBV28	TRBJ1-5	CASSLYLSNQPQHF